This T cell receptor beta chain was captured in a study of blood T cell repertoires in COVID-19. Study-level information: PBMCs, B-cell-depleted T cells, or T cells were the source of the cDNA or gDNA that made up the material.

In the original processing: Amplification from reference gene primers served as the basis for estimated nucleated cell counts. TCRdb's copy holds only in-frame clones and misses some; the assay was immunoSEQ multiplex PCR. V and J calls and clone size follow that table, whereas D and trimming were derived from the DNA. The sample holds 150,000 or so clones, 88% seen once. The CDR3 contains 14 residues. Germline V gene data show CDR1 as SGHRS and CDR2 as YFSETQ. The trim removed 4 bases at V and 0 bases at J, leaving 3 bases unmatched. The receptor was isolated from a man aged 60 to 69 with acute or convalescent COVID-19. The J gene is TRBJ1-1, the V gene TRBV5-1, with 7 bases matching TRBD1. Sequenced material: peripheral blood. CDR3 protein: CASSQGQMNTEAFF. The CDR3 nucleotides are TGCGCCAGCAGCCAGGGACAGATGAACACTGAAGCTTTCTTT.